These 5 T cell receptor beta chains were all obtained from the same sample, sequenced in a study of blood T cell repertoires in COVID-19. Produced via immunoSEQ multiplex PCR; TCRdb's table is partial and in-frame only. The profile shows roughly 200,000 clones, around 81% of them singletons. Sequenced: peripheral blood. The receptor set was obtained from a man aged 45 to 65 with active or convalescent COVID-19.

Written as DNA, the CDR3 is TGTGCCAGCAGCTTTAGCGGGGGGGGGAACACCGGGGAGCTGTTTTTT. It specifies CASSFSGGGNTGELFF. This chain links TRBV9 with TRBJ2-2; TRBD2 matches at 11 bases. This CDR3 has 16 amino acids. J gave up 1 base and V 4 bases, and 3 bases lay outside the gene matches. CDR1 and CDR2 from the germline V gene are SGDLS and YYNGEE. The full variable domain, rest sourced from reference TRBV9 and TRBJ2-2, is DSGVTQTPKHLITATGQRVTLRCSPRSGDLSVYWYQQSLDQGLQFLIQYYNGEERAKGNILERFSAQQFPDLHSELNLSSLELGDSALYFCASSFSGGGNTGELFFGEGSRLTVL.

The chain has TRBV2 and TRBJ2-7; TRBD2 aligns across 10 bases. The CDR3 sequence is 13 residues long. In germline, CDR1 is SNHLY, CDR2 FYNNEI. The trim removed 7 bases at V and 2 bases at J, leaving 2 bases unmatched. The CDR3 region has the DNA TGTGCCAGCAAACTAGCGGGGACCTACGAGCAGTACTTC. As protein: CASKLAGTYEQYF.

This sequence joins TRBV25-1 and TRBJ1-1, with unresolved D. V lost 4 bases, J lost 1 base, and 16 bases lay in between. Looked up from germline, CDR1 is MGHDK and CDR2 is SYGVNS. This CDR3 spans 16 amino acids. The CDR3 DNA follows: TGTGCCAGCAGTGGAACCACTAGGCGGGGGAACACTGAAGCTTTCTTT. It codes for CASSGTTRRGNTEAFF.

In the case of this clone: This specimen includes other DNA sequences encoding the same CDR3. The chain employs TRBV9 and TRBJ1-5; 11 bases line up with TRBD1. The CDR3 has 15 amino acids. Unmatched junction bases numbered 2, after V lost 2 bases and J lost 4 bases. The germline CDR1 and CDR2 sequences are SGDLS and YYNGEE. The CDR3 nucleotides read TGTGCCAGCAGCGTCGGACAGGGGGCAAATCAGCCCCAGCATTTT. The encoded protein is CASSVGQGANQPQHF.

As concerns this clone: This may be a read error: a much more frequent sequence differs by one nucleotide. The sample has other DNA sequences that encode this CDR3 too. This sequence joins TRBV5-5 and TRBJ2-7, with 8 bases identical to TRBD1. The V gene's germline CDR1 is SGHKS and CDR2 YYEKEE (reference sequence). V lost 3 bases, J lost 3 bases, and 2 bases stayed unmatched. The CDR3 sequence is 13 residues long. As DNA, the CDR3 is TGTGCCAGCAGCTCCGGACAGGGCTACGAGCAGTACTTC. Amino acids: CASSSGQGYEQYF.